This T cell receptor beta chain derives from a study of blood T cell repertoires in COVID-19. The CDR3 spans 14 residues. V lost 4 bases, J lost 8 bases, and 6 bases stayed unmatched. The germline CDR1 and CDR2 sequences are SGHRS and YFSETQ. Some clones are missing from TCRdb's copy, which holds only in-frame ones; the method was immunoSEQ multiplex PCR. The sample consists of roughly 250,000 clones, around nine tenths of them appearing once. The clonotype comes from a woman between 45 and 60 years old who had recovered from COVID-19. This chain connects TRBV5-1 to TRBJ1-6; 7 nucleotides agree with TRBD1. Sequenced sample: PBMCs or T cells enriched from blood (not recorded which). The chain's CDR3 is CASSPGQIDSPLHF. CDR3 nucleotides: TGCGCCAGCAGCCCGGGACAGATTGATTCACCCCTCCACTTT. The whole variable domain, filled in from reference TRBV5-1 and TRBJ1-6, reads KAGVTQTPRYLIKTRGQQVTLSCSPISGHRSVSWYQQTPGQGLQFLFEYFSETQRNKGNFPGRFSGRQFSNSRSEMNVSTLELGDSALYLCASSPGQIDSPLHFGNGTRLTVT.